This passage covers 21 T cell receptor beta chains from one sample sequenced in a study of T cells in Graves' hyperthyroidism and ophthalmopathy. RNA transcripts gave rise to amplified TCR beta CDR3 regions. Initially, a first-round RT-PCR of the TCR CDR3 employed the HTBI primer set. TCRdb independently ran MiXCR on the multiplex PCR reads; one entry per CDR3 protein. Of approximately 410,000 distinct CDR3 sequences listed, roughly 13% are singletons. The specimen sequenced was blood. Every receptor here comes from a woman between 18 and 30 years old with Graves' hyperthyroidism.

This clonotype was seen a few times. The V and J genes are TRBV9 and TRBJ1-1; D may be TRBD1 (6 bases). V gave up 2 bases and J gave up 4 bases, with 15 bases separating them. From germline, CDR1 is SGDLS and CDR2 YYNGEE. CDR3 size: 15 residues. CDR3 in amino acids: CASSVSAGAGTEAFF. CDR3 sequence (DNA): TGTGCCAGCAGCGTTTCCGCAGGGGCGGGCACTGAAGCTTTCTTT.

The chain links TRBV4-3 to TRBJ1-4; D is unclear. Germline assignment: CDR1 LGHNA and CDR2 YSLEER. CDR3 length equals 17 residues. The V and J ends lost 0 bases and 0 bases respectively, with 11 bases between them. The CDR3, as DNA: TGCGCCAGCAGCCAAGATGAGCAGATTGCAACTAATGAAAAACTGTTTTTT. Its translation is CASSQDEQIATNEKLFF.

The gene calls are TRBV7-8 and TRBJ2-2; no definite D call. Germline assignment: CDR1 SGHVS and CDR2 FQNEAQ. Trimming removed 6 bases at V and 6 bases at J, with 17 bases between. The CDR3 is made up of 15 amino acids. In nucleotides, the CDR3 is TGTGCCAGCAGTTCGAGGCGCCTTGACCCCGGGGAGCTGTTTTTT. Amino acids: CASSSRRLDPGELFF.

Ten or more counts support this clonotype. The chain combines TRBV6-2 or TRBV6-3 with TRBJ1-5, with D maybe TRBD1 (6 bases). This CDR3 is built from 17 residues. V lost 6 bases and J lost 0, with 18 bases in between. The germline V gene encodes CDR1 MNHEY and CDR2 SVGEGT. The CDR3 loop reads CASSTRSDRYSNQPQHF. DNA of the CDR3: TGTGCCAGCAGCACTCGCTCCGACAGGTATAGCAATCAGCCCCAGCATTTT.

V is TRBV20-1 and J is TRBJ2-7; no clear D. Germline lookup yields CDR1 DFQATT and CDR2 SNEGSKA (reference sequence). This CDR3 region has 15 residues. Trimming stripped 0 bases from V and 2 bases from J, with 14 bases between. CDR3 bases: TGCAGTGCTAGAGATTTTGCGGCCACAACCTACGAGCAGTACTTC. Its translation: CSARDFAATTYEQYF.

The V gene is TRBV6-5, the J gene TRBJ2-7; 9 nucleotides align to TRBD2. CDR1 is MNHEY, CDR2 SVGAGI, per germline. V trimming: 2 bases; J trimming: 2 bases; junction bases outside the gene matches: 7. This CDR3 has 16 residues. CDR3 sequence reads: CASSYLLAGGPYEQYF. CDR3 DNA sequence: TGTGCCAGCAGTTACCTACTGGCGGGAGGGCCCTACGAGCAGTACTTC.

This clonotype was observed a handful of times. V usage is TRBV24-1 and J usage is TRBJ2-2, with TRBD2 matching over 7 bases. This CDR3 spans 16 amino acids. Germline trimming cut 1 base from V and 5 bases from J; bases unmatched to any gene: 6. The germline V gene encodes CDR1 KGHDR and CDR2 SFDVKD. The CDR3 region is CATSDFRGRATGELFF. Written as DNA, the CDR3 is TGTGCCACCAGTGATTTTCGTGGGAGGGCTACCGGGGAGCTGTTTTTT.

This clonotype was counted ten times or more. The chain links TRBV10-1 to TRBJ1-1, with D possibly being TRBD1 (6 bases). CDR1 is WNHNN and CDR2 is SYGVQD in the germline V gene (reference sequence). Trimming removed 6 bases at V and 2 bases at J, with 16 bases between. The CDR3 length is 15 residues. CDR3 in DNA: TGCGCCAGCAGCTCGGACAGAGAAGAAAACACTGAAGCTTTCTTT. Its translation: CASSSDREENTEAFF.

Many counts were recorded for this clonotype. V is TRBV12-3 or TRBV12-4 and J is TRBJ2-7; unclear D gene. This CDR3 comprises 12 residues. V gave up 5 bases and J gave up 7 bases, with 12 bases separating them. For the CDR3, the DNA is TGTGCCAGCAGTCCCGCCGTTGGTGAGCAGTACTTC. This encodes CASSPAVGEQYF.

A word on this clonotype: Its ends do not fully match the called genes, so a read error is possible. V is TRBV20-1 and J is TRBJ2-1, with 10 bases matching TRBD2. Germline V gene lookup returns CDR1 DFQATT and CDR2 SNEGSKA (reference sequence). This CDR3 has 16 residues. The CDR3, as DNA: TGCAGTGCTAGAGATTTTAGGACTAGCGGATACAATGAGCAGCTCTTC. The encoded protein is CSARDFRTSGYNEQLF.

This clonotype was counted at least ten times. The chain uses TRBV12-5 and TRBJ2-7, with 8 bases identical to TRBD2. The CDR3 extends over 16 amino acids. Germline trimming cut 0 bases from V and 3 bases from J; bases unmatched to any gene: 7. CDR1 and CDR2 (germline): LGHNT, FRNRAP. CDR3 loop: CASGLVAGGGFYEQYF. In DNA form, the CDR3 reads TGTGCTAGTGGTTTGGTGGCGGGAGGAGGGTTCTACGAGCAGTACTTC.

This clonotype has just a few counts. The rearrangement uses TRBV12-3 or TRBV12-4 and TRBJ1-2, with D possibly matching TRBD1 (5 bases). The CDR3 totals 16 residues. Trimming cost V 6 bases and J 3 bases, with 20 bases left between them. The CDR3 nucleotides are TGTGCCAGCAGCCCGAGGACAAACCAAGCGGACTATGGCTACACCTTC. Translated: CASSPRTNQADYGYTF.

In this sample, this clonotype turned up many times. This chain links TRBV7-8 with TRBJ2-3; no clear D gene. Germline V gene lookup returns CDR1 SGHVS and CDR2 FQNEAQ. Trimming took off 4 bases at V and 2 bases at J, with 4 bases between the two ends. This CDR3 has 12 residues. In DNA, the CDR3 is TGTGCCAGCAGCTCCCTCACAGATACGCAGTATTTT. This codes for CASSSLTDTQYF.

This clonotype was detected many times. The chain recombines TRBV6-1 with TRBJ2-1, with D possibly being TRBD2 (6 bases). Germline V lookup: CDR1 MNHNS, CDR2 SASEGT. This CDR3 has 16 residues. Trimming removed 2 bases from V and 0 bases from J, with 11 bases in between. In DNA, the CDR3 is TGTGCCAGCAGTGAATCCGGGGGAGCCTCCTACAATGAGCAGTTCTTC. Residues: CASSESGGASYNEQFF.

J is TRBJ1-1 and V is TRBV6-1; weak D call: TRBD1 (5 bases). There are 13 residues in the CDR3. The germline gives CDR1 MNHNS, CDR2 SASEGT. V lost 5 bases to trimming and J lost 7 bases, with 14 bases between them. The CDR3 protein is CASSFGGRVEAFF. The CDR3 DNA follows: TGTGCCAGCAGTTTCGGGGGGAGGGTTGAAGCTTTCTTT.

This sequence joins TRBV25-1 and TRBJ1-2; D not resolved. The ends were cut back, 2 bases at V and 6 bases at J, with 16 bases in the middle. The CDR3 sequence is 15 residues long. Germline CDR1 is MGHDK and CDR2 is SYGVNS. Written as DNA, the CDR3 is TGTGCCAGCAGTGAACCAGGAAGGTGGAAAGATGGCTACACCTTC. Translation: CASSEPGRWKDGYTF.

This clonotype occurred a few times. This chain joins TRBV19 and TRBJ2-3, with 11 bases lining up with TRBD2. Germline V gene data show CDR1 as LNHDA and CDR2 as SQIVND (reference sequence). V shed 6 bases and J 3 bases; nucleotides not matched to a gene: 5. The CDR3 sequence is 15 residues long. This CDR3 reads CASSPTSGRTDTQYF. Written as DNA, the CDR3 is TGTGCCAGTAGCCCTACTAGCGGGAGAACAGATACGCAGTATTTT.

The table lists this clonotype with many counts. CDR3 sequence (DNA): TGTGCCAGCAGCCTACATCCGGGACAGGCGTCCTACAATGAGCAGTTCTTC. As protein: CASSLHPGQASYNEQFF. The V and J genes are TRBV28 and TRBJ2-1, with TRBD1 matching 8 bases. This CDR3 has 17 amino acids. The J segment lost 1 base and the V segment lost 6 bases, leaving 11 bases of the junction unmatched. Germline CDR1 MDHEN, CDR2 SYDVKM. Combining the CDR3 with reference TRBV28 and TRBJ2-1 gives the whole variable domain DVKVTQSSRYLVKRTGEKVFLECVQDMDHENMFWYRQDPGLGLRLIYFSYDVKMKEKGDIPEGYSVSREKKERFSLILESASTNQTSMYLCASSLHPGQASYNEQFFGPGTRLTVL.

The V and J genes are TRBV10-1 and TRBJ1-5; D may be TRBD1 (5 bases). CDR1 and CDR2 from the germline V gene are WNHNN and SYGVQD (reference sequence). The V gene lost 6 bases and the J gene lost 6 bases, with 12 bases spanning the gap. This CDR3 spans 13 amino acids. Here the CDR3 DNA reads TGCGCCAGCAGCCGGGACCTGAGTCAGCCCCAGCATTTT. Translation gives CASSRDLSQPQHF.

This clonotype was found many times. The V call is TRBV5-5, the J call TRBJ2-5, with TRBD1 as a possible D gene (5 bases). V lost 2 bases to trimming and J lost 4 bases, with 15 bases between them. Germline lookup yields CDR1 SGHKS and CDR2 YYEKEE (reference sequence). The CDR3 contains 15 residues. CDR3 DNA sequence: TGTGCCAGCAGCTTCGAAGGGGTTGGTAGAGAGACCCAGTACTTC. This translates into CASSFEGVGRETQYF.

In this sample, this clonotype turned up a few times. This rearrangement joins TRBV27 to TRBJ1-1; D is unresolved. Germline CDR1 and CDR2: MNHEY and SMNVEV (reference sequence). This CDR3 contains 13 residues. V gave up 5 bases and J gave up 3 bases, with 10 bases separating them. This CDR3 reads CASSIYRHTEAFF. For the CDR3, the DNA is TGTGCCAGCAGTATATACAGACACACTGAAGCTTTCTTT.